This T cell receptor (beta chain) was recorded in a study of T-cell reconstitution after alpha-beta-depleted transplantation in children listed by TCRdb under 2016. The study in broad terms: The study quantitatively tracked T-cell immune reconstitution after TCRalphabeta/CD19-depleted allogeneic hematopoietic cell transplantation in children using TCR repertoire profiling.

On this clonotype: What this receptor recognizes is not known. Per-nucleotide qualities are absent, and no much larger clonotype sits a single base away.

The protocol used for the library was PCR. The sample was run on an Illumina HiSeq 2500. Molecular barcoding was employed in the preparation of TCR libraries, with unique molecular identifiers being used to normalize TCRbeta repertoire quantification. TCRdb reprocessed the public reads (quality trimming at Q25 with fastp, clone calling with MiXCR) and kept in-frame beta chains. One record per CDR3 amino acid sequence lists the most common genes and DNA. The sample profile shows 400,000 to 550,000 distinct CDR3 sequences; roughly a tenth of them were found once. The top ten hold just over 2% of the sample. The sample's treatment or condition label is to be understood as: allogeneic hematopoietic cell transplantation with graft depleted of TCRalphabeta T cells and CD19 B cells. TCRalphabeta/CD19-depleted allogeneic hematopoietic cell grafts were given to the transplant recipients, all of whom were children.

The CDR3 spans 16 residues, from the cysteine through the phenylalanine. Solely the CDR3 DNA is kept, with 48 bases framed from the first base. CDR1 and CDR2, looked up from the germline V gene (reference sequence), are DFQATT and SNEGSKA. For this chain, trimming is 3 bases at the V end and 1 base at the J end, and the number of junction bases without a gene match is 9. Broad study findings and their caveats: The apparently early alphabetaT-cell count recovery about two months after transplant was reportedly dependent on only several hundred rapidly expanded clones derived from non-depleted graft cells. In some patients, high TCRbeta diversity at day 60 was attributed to recipient T cells and intrathymic progenitors that had survived conditioning. Hyperexpanded clone frequencies declined over subsequent months; after one year, T-cell counts and TCRbeta diversity were mostly attributed to newly produced T cells.

The specimen was PBMCs, collected before TCRalphabeta/CD19-depleted stem cell transplant. This receptor was taken from a child aged 2 to 9 with inherited bone marrow failure, due to receive a stem cell transplant. The chain is made from TRBV20-1 and TRBJ2-1, and 7 junctional nucleotides match TRBD2. The CDR3 reads as follows: CSARPIPSGSYNEQFF. In nucleotides, the sequence is TGCAGTGCTAGGCCCATTCCTAGCGGTTCCTACAATGAGCAGTTCTTC.